Shown below are 5 T cell receptor beta chains from a single sample sequenced in a study of control samples from healthy donors and cancer patients. Profiled with immunoSEQ multiplex PCR; TCRdb holds only in-frame clones, not every one. The sample consists of fewer than 120,000 clones, more than 75% of them appearing once. The sequenced sample consisted of PBMCs. The receptor set was obtained from a woman aged 60-75 years with lung cancer.

J is TRBJ1-3 and V is TRBV4-1, with no clear D. CDR1 MGHRA and CDR2 YSYEKL come from the germline V gene. Trimming shortened V by 0 bases and J by 1 base, and 13 bases separated the two germline ends. This CDR3 region has 17 residues. In DNA form, the CDR3 reads TGCGCCAGCAGCCAAGATCGCTCAGGCACATCTGGAAACACCATATATTTT. This translates into CASSQDRSGTSGNTIYF.

J is TRBJ2-1 and V is TRBV7-3; D ambiguous. This CDR3 spans 12 amino acids. V was cut by 2 bases and J by 6 bases, with 5 bases left in between. CDR1 and CDR2 from the germline V gene are SGHTA and FQGTGA. The CDR3 loop reads CASSLGLNEQFF. Here the CDR3 DNA reads TGTGCCAGCAGCTTAGGCCTCAATGAGCAGTTCTTC. Full variable domain (outside the CDR3, taken from reference TRBV7-3 and TRBJ2-1): GAGVSQTPSNKVTEKGKYVELRCDPISGHTALYWYRQSLGQGPEFLIYFQGTGAADDSGLPNDRFFAVRPEGSVSTLKIQRTERGDSAVYLCASSLGLNEQFFGPGTRLTVL.

CDR3 sequence: CASSSGDVVTEAFF. For the CDR3, the DNA is TGTGCCAGCAGCTCCGGGGATGTGGTCACTGAAGCTTTCTTT. The chain carries TRBV7-9 and TRBJ1-1; D unclear. The V end was cut by 4 bases, the J end by 4 bases, with 13 bases between. The germline gives CDR1 SEHNR, CDR2 FQNEAQ (reference sequence). The CDR3 totals 14 residues.

Here the CDR3 reads CAISESGTGSTEAFF. The CDR3 DNA is TGTGCCATCAGTGAGTCGGGGACAGGGTCCACTGAAGCTTTCTTT. The chain carries TRBV10-3 and TRBJ1-1; 9 nucleotides match TRBD1. The CDR3 runs to 15 residues. Germline lookup yields CDR1 ENHRY and CDR2 SYGVKD. The junction had 3 bases not matched to a gene; V was cut back by 0 bases and J by 4 bases.

The rearrangement links TRBV19 to TRBJ2-3; D possibly uses TRBD1 or TRBD2 (6 bases each). Trimming took off 6 bases at V and 2 bases at J, with 18 bases between the two ends. Germline V CDR1 and CDR2: LNHDA, SQIVND (reference sequence). This CDR3 spans 16 amino acids. CDR3 sequence (DNA): TGTGCCAGTAGAGGCGGGACACTCAGTTCCACAGATACGCAGTATTTT. The encoded protein is CASRGGTLSSTDTQYF.